What follows are 9 T cell receptor beta chains derived from one specimen sequenced in a study of blood T cell repertoires in COVID-19. TCRdb's table, derived via immunoSEQ multiplex PCR, lists solely in-frame clones and lacks some. The sample consists of roughly 230,000 clones, approximately 92% of them appearing once. The sample taken for sequencing was peripheral blood. Receptor source: a woman aged 40 to 50 who had recovered from COVID-19.

This clone was counted only a few times. The CDR3 coding sequence is TGTGCCAGCAGTCCCGGGGGAGCCAAAAACATTCAGTACTTC. It codes for CASSPGGAKNIQYF. V gene TRBV28 combines with J gene TRBJ2-4; possible D gene TRBD2, 6 bases. The CDR3 totals 14 residues. Deletions cut 5 bases from V and 0 bases from J, with 8 bases between. CDR1 is MDHEN, CDR2 SYDVKM, per germline.

The chain combines TRBV5-1 with TRBJ2-1, with 7 bases identical to TRBD1. Germline V gene sequence: CDR1 SGHRS, CDR2 YFSETQ. Trimming at V came to 0 bases and at J to 6 bases, leaving 3 bases not matched to a gene. CDR3 length equals 14 residues. CDR3 sequence (DNA): TGCGCCAGCAGCTTGGGACAGGGAAGCAATGAGCAGTTCTTC. This codes for CASSLGQGSNEQFF.

This clone was counted only a few times. The rearrangement links TRBV7-9 to TRBJ2-1; no firm D call. V lost 5 bases and J lost 6, with 14 bases in between. CDR1 is SEHNR, CDR2 FQNEAQ, per germline (reference sequence). CDR3 length: 14 residues. This chain's CDR3 is CASSRPDNLNEQFF. The CDR3 nucleotides are TGTGCCAGCAGCCGTCCTGACAACCTCAATGAGCAGTTCTTC.

V and J are TRBV2 and TRBJ2-7; 11 positions agree with TRBD1. Germline V gene lookup returns CDR1 SNHLY and CDR2 FYNNEI. Germline trimming cut 6 bases from V and 6 bases from J; bases unmatched to any gene: 10. This CDR3 is 15 amino acids long. In nucleotides, the CDR3 is TGTGCCAGCAGCGCCTCGGACAGGGGGCGCGGCGAGCAGTACTTC. It specifies CASSASDRGRGEQYF. The whole variable domain, filled in from reference TRBV2 and TRBJ2-7, reads EPEVTQTPSHQVTQMGQEVILRCVPISNHLYFYWYRQILGQKVEFLVSFYNNEISEKSEIFDDQFSVERPDGSNFTLKIRSTKLEDSAMYFCASSASDRGRGEQYFGPGTRLTVT.

V is TRBV28 and J is TRBJ2-7, with a tentative D call TRBD2 (5 bases). CDR3 length equals 14 residues. Per the germline V gene, CDR1 is MDHEN and CDR2 is SYDVKM. The V and J ends lost 8 bases and 5 bases respectively, with 19 bases between them. CDR3 in amino acids: CASSTTVGSDEQYF. CDR3 sequence (DNA): TGTGCCAGCTCAACGACGGTAGGGAGCGACGAGCAGTACTTC.

This chain connects TRBV2 to TRBJ2-5; 12 positions match TRBD1. CDR1 is SNHLY and CDR2 is FYNNEI in the germline V gene. The CDR3 extends over 15 amino acids. After removal of 8 bases from V and 5 bases from J, the junction contained 9 bases not matched to a gene. The CDR3 reads CASGPGQGAEETQYF. The DNA of the CDR3 is TGTGCCAGCGGACCGGGACAGGGGGCGGAGGAGACCCAGTACTTC.

The chain joins TRBV10-1 to TRBJ2-5; D is possibly TRBD1 (6 bases). Per germline, CDR1 WNHNN and CDR2 SYGVQD (reference sequence). Trimming took 4 bases from V and 2 from J, leaving 8 bases between them. This CDR3 has 13 residues. The DNA of the CDR3 is TGCGCCAGCAGTGGACAGGTTCAAGAGACCCAGTACTTC. This codes for CASSGQVQETQYF.

The rearrangement joins TRBV3-1 (or the pseudogene TRBV3-2) to TRBJ2-7; 8 nucleotides align to TRBD1. There are 14 residues in the CDR3. Germline assignment: CDR1 LGHDT and CDR2 YNNKEL (reference sequence). The junction had 4 bases not matched to a gene; V was cut back by 3 bases and J by 3 bases. CDR3 region: CASSHSTGVYEQYV. CDR3 nucleotide sequence: TGTGCCAGCAGCCACTCGACAGGGGTCTACGAGCAGTACGTC.

The rearrangement uses TRBV19 and TRBJ2-3; 10 nucleotides align to TRBD2. In germline, CDR1 is LNHDA, CDR2 SQIVND (reference sequence). V lost 3 bases to trimming and J lost 8 bases; unmatched junction nucleotides: 8. The CDR3 is 15 residues long. The CDR3 DNA sequence: TGTGCCAGTAGTATCCTAGCGGGAGAGTTGGCTACGCAGTATTTT. Protein product: CASSILAGELATQYF.